This TCR beta chain was obtained from a study of OX40 agonist ivuxolimab in advanced cancers. Study background: Patients took ivuxolimab, an agonistic anti-OX40 (CD134) antibody. Study results and caveats: Researchers report that CD8+ T cells had, on average, more expanded clones than CD4+. Low levels of normalized T-cell clonal expansion also appeared in some nonresponders.

The CDR3 length is 13 residues. Germline loops: CDR1 SGHRS, CDR2 YFSETQ. Regarding this clone: Its antigen is unidentified. An end of the junction does not agree with germline; a read error may underlie this.

Sequenced by immunoSEQ multiplex PCR; TCRdb stores in-frame clones only, minus some. The data show around 79,000 clones, around nine tenths seen once. This chain links TRBV5-1 with TRBJ2-3, with D maybe TRBD2 (7 bases). This material consisted of CD4+ or CD8+ T cells sorted from blood, taken in a trial of the OX40 agonist ivuxolimab. This receptor was obtained from an adult with an advanced solid tumor such as melanoma, head and neck, liver or kidney cancer. Here the CDR3 reads CASSWGGTDTQYF. CDR3 DNA sequence: TGCGCCAGCAGCTGGGGGGGCACGGATACGCAGTATTTT.